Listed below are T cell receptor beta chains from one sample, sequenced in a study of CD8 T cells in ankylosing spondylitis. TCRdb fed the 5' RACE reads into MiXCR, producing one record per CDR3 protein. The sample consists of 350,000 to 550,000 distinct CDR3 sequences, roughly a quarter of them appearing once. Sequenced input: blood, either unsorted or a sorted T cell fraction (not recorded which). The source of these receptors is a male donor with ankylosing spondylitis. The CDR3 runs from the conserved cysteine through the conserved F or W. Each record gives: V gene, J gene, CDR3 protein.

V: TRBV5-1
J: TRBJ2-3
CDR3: CASSLEAGDTDTQYF

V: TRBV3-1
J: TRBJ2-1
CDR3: CASSQDVVAGSNEQFF

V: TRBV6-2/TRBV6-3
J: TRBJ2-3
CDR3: CASSYPGLAGADTQYF

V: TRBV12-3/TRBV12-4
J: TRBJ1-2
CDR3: CASKGESYGYTF

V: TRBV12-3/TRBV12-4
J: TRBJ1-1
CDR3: CASGKTTGSFF

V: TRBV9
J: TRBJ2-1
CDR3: CASSVVAGRSYNEQFF

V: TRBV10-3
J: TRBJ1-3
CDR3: CAISATREVDNTIYF

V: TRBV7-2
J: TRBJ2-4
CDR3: CASSLASGIQYF

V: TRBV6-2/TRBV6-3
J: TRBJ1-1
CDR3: CASSYPGTKIEAFF

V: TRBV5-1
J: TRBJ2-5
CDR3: CASSPRVSGQETQYF

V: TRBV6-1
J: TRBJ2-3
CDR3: CASSRTAFVTDTQYF

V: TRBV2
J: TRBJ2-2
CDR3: CASSEGTANTGELFF

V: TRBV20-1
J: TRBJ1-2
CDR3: CSARLRTGDGYTF

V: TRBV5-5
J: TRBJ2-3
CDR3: CASSLGRSNTDTQYF

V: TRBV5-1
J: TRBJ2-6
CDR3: CASSLMGADSGANVLTF

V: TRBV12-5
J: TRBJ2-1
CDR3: CASGLGRTGSKEQFF

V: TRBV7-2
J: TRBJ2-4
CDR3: CASRLAGGPWNIQYF

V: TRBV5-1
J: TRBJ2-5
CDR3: CASSYAPQETQYF

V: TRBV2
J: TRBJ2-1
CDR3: CATTSGDYNEQFF

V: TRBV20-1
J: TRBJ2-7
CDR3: CSAREGTPRGEQYF

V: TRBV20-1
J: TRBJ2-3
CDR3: CSAIPTGEGADTQYF

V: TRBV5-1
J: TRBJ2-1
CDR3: CASSLRQGWGNEQFF

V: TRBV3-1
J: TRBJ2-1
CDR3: CASSQSSGGFQFF